This entry describes one T cell receptor beta chain. Its antigen is not known. The sample comes from a study of CD8+ T cells in alopecia areata. At the level of the study: Those treated were given oral tofacitinib at 5 to 10 mg twice daily.

The V and J ends lost 5 bases and 5 bases, in that order; junction bases with no gene match: 5. Germline lookup yields CDR1 SQVTM and CDR2 ANQGSEA. This CDR3 comprises 12 residues. Study-wide points: Possibly because of HLA-related factors, TCR sharing was less clear across patients than in mice.

RNA, once extracted, was reverse transcribed into cDNA for use as the sequencing template. TCRdb keeps only in-frame clones here, not all; method: immunoSEQ multiplex PCR. The repertoire holds some 200,000 clones, with around 50% as singletons. The clonotype comes from a human donor with alopecia areata. This sequence joins TRBV29-1 and TRBJ2-5, with 7 bases aligning to TRBD2. This specimen was CD4+ T cells sorted from blood, taken at week 0. CDR3 loop: CSVRLGGETQYF. The CDR3 coding sequence is TGCAGCGTTAGACTCGGGGGGGAGACCCAGTACTTC.